These 10 T cell receptor beta chains were all obtained from the same sample, sequenced in a study of Graves' ophthalmopathy and Graves' hyperthyroidism. Investigators amplified TCR beta CDR3 regions from RNA transcripts. A first-round RT-PCR used HTBI primers, followed by a second-round multiplex PCR. TCRdb fed the multiplex PCR reads into MiXCR, producing one record per CDR3 protein. The table records approximately 410,000 distinct CDR3 sequences, just over 15% of them present only once. Sequencing was done on a sample of peripheral blood. The source is a woman aged 18-30 years with stable Graves' hyperthyroidism.

The J gene is TRBJ2-5, the V gene TRBV27; 7 bases are shared with TRBD1. Losses at the gene ends were 6 bases for V and 6 bases for J; bases not matched to a gene: 7. CDR1 is MNHEY, CDR2 SMNVEV, per germline (reference sequence). This CDR3 spans 13 amino acids. The CDR3, as DNA: TGTGCCAGCAGCTGGGACAGAAAAAAGACCCAGTACTTC. Its protein product is CASSWDRKKTQYF.

The chain links TRBV29-1 to TRBJ2-5; 11 nucleotides line up with TRBD1. The ends lost 4 bases at V and 5 bases at J; junction bases unmatched: 6. This CDR3 is 14 amino acids long. Germline V gene data show CDR1 as SQVTM and CDR2 as ANQGSEA. The CDR3 sequence: CSVVGGQGAETQYF. CDR3 coding DNA: TGCAGCGTTGTTGGCGGACAGGGGGCTGAGACCCAGTACTTC.

There are many counts of this clonotype. This chain connects TRBV24-1 to TRBJ1-2, with D hard to call. Germline assignment: CDR1 KGHDR and CDR2 SFDVKD. Trimming cost V 10 bases and J 4 bases, with 9 bases left between them. The CDR3 has 11 residues. The CDR3 DNA follows: TGTGCCACTTCCGGCAGCTATGGCTACACCTTC. It yields the protein CATSGSYGYTF.

This clonotype was counted ten times or more. The chain combines TRBV5-1 with TRBJ1-2; 11 nucleotides match TRBD1. The V and J ends lost 3 bases and 7 bases, in that order; junction bases with no gene match: 8. The V gene's germline CDR1 is SGHRS and CDR2 YFSETQ. There are 15 residues in the CDR3. CDR3 loop: CASSWGQGDRLGYTF. The DNA of the CDR3 is TGCGCCAGCAGCTGGGGACAGGGGGATAGGCTTGGCTACACCTTC. Full variable domain (rest looked up from reference TRBV5-1 and TRBJ1-2): KAGVTQTPRYLIKTRGQQVTLSCSPISGHRSVSWYQQTPGQGLQFLFEYFSETQRNKGNFPGRFSGRQFSNSRSEMNVSTLELGDSALYLCASSWGQGDRLGYTFGSGTRLTVV.

This clonotype was detected many times. This sequence joins TRBV12-3 or TRBV12-4 and TRBJ1-1; D perhaps matches TRBD1 (5 bases). This CDR3 has 13 residues. V was trimmed by 7 bases and J by 4 bases, leaving 13 bases between them. CDR3 DNA sequence: TGTGCCAGCAACCGGGACGGGATCACTGAAGCTTTCTTT. Its translation: CASNRDGITEAFF.

This clonotype has ten or more counts. The genes are TRBV6-2 or TRBV6-3 and TRBJ1-2, with 8 bases aligning to TRBD1. This CDR3 is 13 amino acids long. Germline V CDR1 and CDR2: MNHEY, SVGEGT. V shed 7 bases and J 4 bases; nucleotides not matched to a gene: 5. CDR3 sequence reads: CASMGTGSYGYTF. DNA for the CDR3: TGTGCCAGCATGGGGACAGGATCCTATGGCTACACCTTC.

This clonotype appeared a few times. V gene TRBV7-9 combines with J gene TRBJ1-1; 8 nucleotides align to TRBD1. The germline CDR1 and CDR2 sequences are SEHNR and FQNEAQ (reference sequence). The CDR3 consists of 16 residues. The V gene end was trimmed by 1 base and the J gene end by 8 bases; junction bases not matched to a gene: 12. The CDR3 sequence: CASSLVRGRRDPEAFF. As DNA, the CDR3 is TGTGCCAGCAGCTTAGTCAGGGGGCGGCGGGACCCAGAAGCTTTCTTT.

This clonotype showed up many times. The chain carries TRBV5-1 and TRBJ1-5, with a tentative D call TRBD1 (5 bases). Germline V gene sequence: CDR1 SGHRS, CDR2 YFSETQ. Trimming pared 4 bases from V and 4 bases from J, leaving 18 bases between. The length of the CDR3 is 16 residues. The CDR3 DNA follows: TGCGCCAGCAGCGAACTCGGTTGGAGGGGAAATCAGCCCCAGCATTTT. Translating it yields CASSELGWRGNQPQHF.

Only one count was recorded for this clonotype. This could be a read error, since a much larger clone is one nucleotide away. The gene calls are TRBV11-2 and TRBJ1-2; a weak D match, TRBD1 (5 bases). CDR3 length: 18 residues. Germline CDR1 SGHAT, CDR2 FQNNGV. V gave up 4 bases and J gave up 6 bases, with 27 bases separating them. The CDR3 is CASSSLGARLSRIHGYTF. The DNA of the CDR3 is TGTGCCAGCAGCTCGCTAGGGGCCCGCTTATCCAGGATCCATGGCTACACCTTC.

The table lists this clonotype with a few counts. V gene TRBV3-1 combines with J gene TRBJ1-1, with no clear D. The CDR3 contains 14 residues. Germline CDR1 LGHDT, CDR2 YNNKEL (reference sequence). Trimming removed 5 bases from V and 0 bases from J, with 10 bases in between. CDR3 amino acids: CASSYSDMNTEAFF. The CDR3, as DNA: TGTGCCAGCAGCTACAGCGACATGAACACTGAAGCTTTCTTT.